These 17 T cell receptor beta chains came from one sample sequenced in a study of human T cells and chemical hapten exposure. Each CDR3 protein gets one entry after TCRdb re-called the RACE reads with MiXCR. Altogether nearly 95,000 distinct CDR3 sequences are present, 11% being singletons, with the ten largest covering under 2.5%. Indicated time point: patch test 2, 6 weeks after DPC sensitization. As to treatment: therapeutic diphenylcyclopropenone sensitization with weekly scalp DPC. The sample was whole blood, taken in connection with sensitization to the hapten diphenylcyclopropenone (DPC). Receptors originate from a man aged 35-49 years with alopecia areata. Some clones in this sample may be carry-over from other donors' samples.

This clonotype has just a few counts. The junction differs from germline at one of its ends, possibly a read error. The chain joins TRBV7-9 to TRBJ2-5, with D possibly being TRBD2 (6 bases). This CDR3 spans 15 amino acids. The germline CDR1 and CDR2 sequences are SEHNR and FQNEAQ (reference sequence). CDR3 protein: CASSHVRRDQEAQYF. CDR3 sequence (DNA): TGTGCCAGCAGCCATGTCCGGCGGGACCAAGAGGCCCAGTACTTC.

This sequence joins TRBV6-1 and TRBJ1-5; 10 nucleotides agree with TRBD1. The J segment lost 6 bases and the V segment lost 6 bases, leaving 5 bases of the junction unmatched. The CDR3 consists of 14 residues. In germline, CDR1 is MNHNS, CDR2 SASEGT. CDR3: CASRSGQGGQPQHF. Written as DNA, the CDR3 is TGTGCCAGCAGATCCGGACAGGGGGGTCAGCCCCAGCATTTT.

Ten or more counts support this clonotype. The rearrangement uses TRBV6-1 and TRBJ1-1; no firm D call. This CDR3 region has 16 residues. Germline loops: CDR1 MNHNS, CDR2 SASEGT. V shed 1 base and J shed 4 bases, with 16 bases lying between them. The CDR3 DNA follows: TGTGCCAGCAGTGAAGTCGTTGGGTGGGGAGCCACTGAAGCTTTCTTT. This encodes CASSEVVGWGATEAFF.

The CDR3: CASSLGSGSGDTQYF. Written as DNA, the CDR3 is TGTGCCAGCAGCTTAGGAAGCGGGTCCGGAGATACGCAGTATTTT. The chain couples TRBV13 to TRBJ2-3; D might be TRBD2 (6 bases). The ends were cut back, 0 bases at V and 5 bases at J, with 12 bases in the middle. This CDR3 has 15 amino acids. Germline V CDR1 and CDR2: PRHDT, FYEKMQ (reference sequence).

V usage is TRBV7-2 and J usage is TRBJ2-7, with TRBD2 matching 8 bases. The CDR3 runs 15 residues. Unmatched junction bases numbered 6, after V lost 4 bases and J lost 1 base. The germline gives CDR1 SGHTA, CDR2 FQGNSA. The CDR3 spells CASSSRSGESYEQYF. CDR3 DNA sequence: TGTGCCAGCAGCTCCCGTAGCGGGGAGTCCTACGAGCAGTACTTC.

The chain combines TRBV10-3 with TRBJ1-2; maybe TRBD1 (5 bases). Germline CDR1 ENHRY, CDR2 SYGVKD. The CDR3 extends over 12 amino acids. Trimming shortened V by 2 bases and J by 8 bases, and 9 bases separated the two germline ends. The CDR3 nucleotides are TGTGCCATCAGTGAGACAGGAGGGGGCTACACCTTC. Translation: CAISETGGGYTF.

This clonotype was detected ten times or more. V and J are TRBV5-1 and TRBJ1-5; D perhaps matches TRBD1 (6 bases). Germline CDR1 reads SGHRS; CDR2 reads YFSETQ. This CDR3 comprises 14 residues. Trimming shortened V by 2 bases and J by 7 bases, and 13 bases separated the two germline ends. Here the CDR3 reads CASSFGGTGQPQHF. Here the CDR3 DNA reads TGCGCCAGCAGCTTTGGGGGCACGGGACAGCCCCAGCATTTT. Together with reference TRBV5-1 and TRBJ1-5, the CDR3 gives the full variable domain: KAGVTQTPRYLIKTRGQQVTLSCSPISGHRSVSWYQQTPGQGLQFLFEYFSETQRNKGNFPGRFSGRQFSNSRSEMNVSTLELGDSALYLCASSFGGTGQPQHFGDGTRLSIL.

This clonotype has a handful of counts. V and J are TRBV7-9 and TRBJ2-5; no definite D call. Trimming cost V 5 bases and J 4 bases, with 20 bases left between them. There are 16 residues in the CDR3. Germline V gene data show CDR1 as SEHNR and CDR2 as FQNEAQ (reference sequence). DNA of the CDR3: TGTGCCAGCAGCCCCATCATGACCAGCCCCTCAGAGACCCAGTACTTC. Residues: CASSPIMTSPSETQYF.

This chain links TRBV4-1 with TRBJ2-5; the D is unclear. Germline CDR1 MGHRA, CDR2 YSYEKL. The CDR3 covers 14 residues. V was cut by 8 bases and J by 0 bases, with 13 bases left in between. The CDR3: CASPRIPDQETQYF. The CDR3 DNA reads as TGCGCCAGCCCACGTATTCCGGACCAAGAGACCCAGTACTTC.

This clonotype has ten or more counts. The rearrangement uses TRBV21-1 and TRBJ1-6; the DNA was not used to check the table's D call, TRBD1. TRBV21-1 represents a pseudogene. The CDR3 covers 15 residues. CDR3 sequence (DNA): TGTGCCAGCAGCAAAGAGGCAGGGGGTAATTCACCCCTCCACTTT. Protein sequence: CASSKEAGGNSPLHF.

This clonotype came up a few times. The chain uses TRBV4-2 and TRBJ2-4; 9 bases are a match to TRBD1. Germline loops: CDR1 LGHNA, CDR2 YNFKEQ. J gave up 6 bases and V 3 bases, and 12 bases lay outside the gene matches. The CDR3 sequence is 17 residues long. In nucleotides, the CDR3 is TGTGCCAGCAGCCAGGAGGGACAGGGCGCCTTTTCAAACATTCAGTACTTC. The encoded protein is CASSQEGQGAFSNIQYF.

This clonotype was observed a few times. The genes are TRBV28 and TRBJ1-6; TRBD1 might be the D (5 bases). The V and J ends lost 5 bases and 0 bases respectively, with 23 bases between them. CDR3 length equals 20 residues. Germline CDR1 and CDR2: MDHEN and SYDVKM. The CDR3 DNA is TGTGCCAGCAGTCCCCCCCCCGGGACGCCTGGTAGCTCCTATAATTCACCCCTCCACTTT. The encoded protein is CASSPPPGTPGSSYNSPLHF.

The CDR3, as DNA: TGTGCCAGCAGCTTGGGGGGAATTAACTATGGCTACACCTTC. This encodes CASSLGGINYGYTF. This chain uses TRBV5-6 with TRBJ1-2; the D is unclear. With 0 bases removed from V and 1 base from J, the gap between germline ends came to 7 bases. Germline V lookup: CDR1 SGHDT, CDR2 YYEEEE. The CDR3 has 14 residues.

The chain joins TRBV6-2 or TRBV6-3 to TRBJ2-1, with D perhaps TRBD1 (5 bases). Germline V gene data show CDR1 as MNHEY and CDR2 as SVGEGT. Trimming shortened V by 2 bases and J by 8 bases, and 13 bases separated the two germline ends. CDR3 length: 14 residues. CDR3 amino acids: CASSYTDVGDEQFF. The CDR3, as DNA: TGTGCCAGCAGTTACACGGACGTAGGGGATGAGCAGTTCTTC.

The CDR3 loop is CAIQGVGTGELFF. The DNA of the CDR3 is TGTGCCATCCAGGGGGTTGGCACCGGGGAGCTGTTTTTT. The chain joins TRBV28 to TRBJ2-2; 7 bases fit TRBD1. Germline-derived CDR1 and CDR2 are MDHEN and SYDVKM. The CDR3 is 13 residues long. V shed 10 bases and J 4 bases; nucleotides not matched to a gene: 6.

This clonotype was seen only a few times. The V and J genes are TRBV28 and TRBJ1-5; D is possibly TRBD1 (5 bases). The CDR3 spans 13 residues. Germline V gene data show CDR1 as MDHEN and CDR2 as SYDVKM. Trimming took off 6 bases at V and 8 bases at J, with 14 bases between the two ends. The CDR3 is CASSQPTGEPQHF. The DNA of the CDR3 is TGTGCCAGCAGCCAGCCCACGGGGGAGCCCCAGCATTTT. Looking up the rest from reference TRBV28 and TRBJ1-5 gives the full variable domain: DVKVTQSSRYLVKRTGEKVFLECVQDMDHENMFWYRQDPGLGLRLIYFSYDVKMKEKGDIPEGYSVSREKKERFSLILESASTNQTSMYLCASSQPTGEPQHFGDGTRLSIL.

Only a few counts were recorded for this clonotype. V is TRBV30 and J is TRBJ2-7; D is undetermined. Trimming removed 0 bases at V and 4 bases at J, with 7 bases between. Germline assignment: CDR1 GTSNPN and CDR2 SVGIG (reference sequence). The CDR3 sequence is 12 residues long. The CDR3 is CAWSVMQYEQYF. CDR3 DNA: TGTGCCTGGAGTGTAATGCAGTACGAGCAGTACTTC.